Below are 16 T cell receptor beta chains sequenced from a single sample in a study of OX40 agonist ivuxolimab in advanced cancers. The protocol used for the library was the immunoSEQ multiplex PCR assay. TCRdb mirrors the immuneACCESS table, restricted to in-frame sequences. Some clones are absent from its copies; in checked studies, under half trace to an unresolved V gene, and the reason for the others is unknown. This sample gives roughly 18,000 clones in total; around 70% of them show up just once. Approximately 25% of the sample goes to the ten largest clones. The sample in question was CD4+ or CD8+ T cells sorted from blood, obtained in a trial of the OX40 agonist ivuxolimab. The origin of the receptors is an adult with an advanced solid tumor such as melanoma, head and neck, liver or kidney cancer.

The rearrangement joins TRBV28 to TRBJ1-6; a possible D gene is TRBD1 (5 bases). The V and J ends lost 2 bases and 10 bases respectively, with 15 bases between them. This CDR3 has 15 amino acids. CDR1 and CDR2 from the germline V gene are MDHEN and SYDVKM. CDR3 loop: CASSLIPGSGSPLHF. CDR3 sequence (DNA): TGTGCCAGCAGTTTAATACCAGGGTCTGGATCACCCCTCCACTTT.

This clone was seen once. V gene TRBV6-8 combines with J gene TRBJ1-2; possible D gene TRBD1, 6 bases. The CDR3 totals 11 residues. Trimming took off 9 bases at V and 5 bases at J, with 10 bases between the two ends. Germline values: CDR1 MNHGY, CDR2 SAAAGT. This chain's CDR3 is CASTTGYGYTF. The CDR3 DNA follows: TGTGCCAGTACGACAGGATATGGCTACACCTTC.

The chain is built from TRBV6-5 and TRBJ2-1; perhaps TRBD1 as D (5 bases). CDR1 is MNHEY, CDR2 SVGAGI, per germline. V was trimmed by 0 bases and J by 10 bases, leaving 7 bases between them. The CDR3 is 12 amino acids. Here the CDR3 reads CASSYSQAEQFF. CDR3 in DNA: TGTGCCAGCAGTTACTCACAGGCAGAGCAGTTCTTC.

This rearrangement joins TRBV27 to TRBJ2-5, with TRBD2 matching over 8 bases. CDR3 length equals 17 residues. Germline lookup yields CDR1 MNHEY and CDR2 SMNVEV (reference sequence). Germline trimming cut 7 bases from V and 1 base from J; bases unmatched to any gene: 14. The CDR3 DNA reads TGTGCCAGCACCCTATCCTTTAGCGGGGCCACCCAAGAGACCCAGTACTTC. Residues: CASTLSFSGATQETQYF.

The CDR3 loop reads CASSLSRGRRLNGYTF. For the CDR3, the DNA is TGTGCCAGCAGTTTATCGAGGGGCAGGAGATTGAATGGCTACACCTTC. The chain recombines TRBV28 with TRBJ1-2; D is perhaps TRBD1 (5 bases). Germline V gene sequence: CDR1 MDHEN, CDR2 SYDVKM. The CDR3 sequence is 16 residues long. V lost 1 base and J 6 bases, leaving 18 bases between the germline ends.

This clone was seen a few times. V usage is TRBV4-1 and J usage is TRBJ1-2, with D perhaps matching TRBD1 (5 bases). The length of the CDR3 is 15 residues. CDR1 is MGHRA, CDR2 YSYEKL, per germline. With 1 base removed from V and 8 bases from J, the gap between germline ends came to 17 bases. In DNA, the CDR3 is TGCGCCAGCAGCCAAGTCCAGGGCACCTCCTACGGCTACACCTTC. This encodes CASSQVQGTSYGYTF.

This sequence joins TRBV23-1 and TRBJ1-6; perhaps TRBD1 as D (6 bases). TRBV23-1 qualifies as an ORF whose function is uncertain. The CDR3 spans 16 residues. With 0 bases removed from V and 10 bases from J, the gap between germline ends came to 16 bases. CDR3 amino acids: CASSQSEGQTRSPLHF. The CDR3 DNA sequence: TGCGCCAGCAGTCAATCGGAGGGACAAACTAGGTCACCCCTCCACTTT.

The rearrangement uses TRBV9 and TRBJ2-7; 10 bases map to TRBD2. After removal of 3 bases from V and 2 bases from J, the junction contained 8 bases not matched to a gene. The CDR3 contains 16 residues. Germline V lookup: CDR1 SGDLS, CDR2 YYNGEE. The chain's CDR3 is CASSAQDLAGAYEQYF. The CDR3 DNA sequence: TGTGCCAGCAGCGCCCAAGATCTAGCGGGGGCCTACGAGCAGTACTTC.

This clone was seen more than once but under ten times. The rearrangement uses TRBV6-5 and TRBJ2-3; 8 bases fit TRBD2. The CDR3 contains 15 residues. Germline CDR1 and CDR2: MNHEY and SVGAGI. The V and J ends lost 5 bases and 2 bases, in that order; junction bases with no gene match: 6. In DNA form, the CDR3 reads TGTGCCAGCAGTGTAGTTAGCGGGGTCACAGATACGCAGTATTTT. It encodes CASSVVSGVTDTQYF.

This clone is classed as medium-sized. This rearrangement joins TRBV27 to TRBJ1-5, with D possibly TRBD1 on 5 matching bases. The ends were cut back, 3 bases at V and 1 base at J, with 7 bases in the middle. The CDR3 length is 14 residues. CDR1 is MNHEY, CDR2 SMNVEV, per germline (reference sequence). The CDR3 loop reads CASSLQGSNQPQHF. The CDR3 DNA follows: TGTGCCAGCAGTTTGCAGGGCAGCAATCAGCCCCAGCATTTT.

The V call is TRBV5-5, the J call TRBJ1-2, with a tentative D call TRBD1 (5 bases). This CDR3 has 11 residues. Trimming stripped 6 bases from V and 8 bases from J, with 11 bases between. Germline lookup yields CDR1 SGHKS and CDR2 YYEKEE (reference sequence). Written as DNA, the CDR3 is TGTGCCAGCACCCTTGGGGGGGGCTACACCTTC. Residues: CASTLGGGYTF.

CDR3 residues: CASSQVGGSYNEQFF. CDR3 in DNA: TGCGCCAGCAGCCAGGTAGGGGGCTCCTACAATGAGCAGTTCTTC. V is TRBV4-3 and J is TRBJ2-1; a weak D match, TRBD1 (6 bases). Per the germline V gene, CDR1 is LGHNA and CDR2 is YSLEER. The CDR3 has 15 residues. With 3 bases removed from V and 0 bases from J, the gap between germline ends came to 9 bases.

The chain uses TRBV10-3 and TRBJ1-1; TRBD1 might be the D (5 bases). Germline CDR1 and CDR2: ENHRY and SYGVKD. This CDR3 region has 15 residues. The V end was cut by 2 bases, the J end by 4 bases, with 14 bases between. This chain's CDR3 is CAISEKGSWGTEAFF. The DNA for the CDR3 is TGTGCCATCAGTGAGAAGGGGTCTTGGGGCACTGAAGCTTTCTTT.

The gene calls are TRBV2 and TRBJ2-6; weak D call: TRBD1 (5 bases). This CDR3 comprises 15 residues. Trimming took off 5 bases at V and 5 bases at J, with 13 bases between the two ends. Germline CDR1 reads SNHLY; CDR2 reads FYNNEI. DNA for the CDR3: TGTGCCAGCAGTTACAGGCCGTTAAGGGCCAACGTCCTGACTTTC. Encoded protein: CASSYRPLRANVLTF. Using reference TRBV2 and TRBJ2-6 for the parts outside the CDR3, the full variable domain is EPEVTQTPSHQVTQMGQEVILRCVPISNHLYFYWYRQILGQKVEFLVSFYNNEISEKSEIFDDQFSVERPDGSNFTLKIRSTKLEDSAMYFCASSYRPLRANVLTFGAGSRLTVL.

The CDR3: CASSYRDNEQFF. In DNA, the CDR3 is TGTGCCAGCAGTTATAGGGACAATGAGCAGTTCTTC. The J gene is TRBJ2-1, the V gene TRBV6-6, with unresolved D. Trimming cost V 3 bases and J 5 bases, with 5 bases left between them. The germline V gene has CDR1 MNHNY and CDR2 SVGAGI (reference sequence). The CDR3 spans 12 residues.

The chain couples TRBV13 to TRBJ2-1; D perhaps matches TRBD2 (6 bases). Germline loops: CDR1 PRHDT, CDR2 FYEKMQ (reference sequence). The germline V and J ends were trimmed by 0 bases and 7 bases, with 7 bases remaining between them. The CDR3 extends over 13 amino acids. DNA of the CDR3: TGTGCCAGCAGCTTAGGTCGGGGGAATGAGCAGTTCTTC. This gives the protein CASSLGRGNEQFF.